Listed below are T cell receptor beta chains from one sample, sequenced in a study of blood T cell repertoires in COVID-19. The protocol was immunoSEQ multiplex PCR, while the TCRdb copy is restricted to in-frame clones and leaves out a portion. The data hold 150,000 to 200,000 clones, with under 85% observed a single time. The sample taken for sequencing was peripheral blood. These receptor sequences come from a woman of 80 years or more with acute or convalescent COVID-19. Both conserved end residues are part of each CDR3. A D gene is named only where the DNA matches it firmly. The listing skips clone size in some rows; elsewhere it reads once, few, many or a size class.

D gene: -
V gene: TRBV7-9
clone size: few
J gene: TRBJ2-1
CDR3 DNA: TGTGCCAGCAGCTTAGGAGGAGCACGGAGCTCCTACAATGAGCAGTTCTTC
CDR3 protein: CASSLGGARSSYNEQFF

D gene: -
V gene: TRBV19
clone size: -
J gene: TRBJ1-5
CDR3 DNA: TGTGCCAGTAGTATAGAGCTCAGAGGTCAGCCCCAGCATTTT
CDR3 protein: CASSIELRGQPQHF

D gene: TRBD2
V gene: TRBV28
clone size: -
J gene: TRBJ2-1
CDR3 DNA: TGTGCCAGCAACGTACTAGCGGGGGGTACGTACAATGAGCAGTTCTTC
CDR3 protein: CASNVLAGGTYNEQFF

D gene: -
V gene: TRBV5-6
clone size: -
J gene: TRBJ2-6
CDR3 DNA: TGTGCCAGCAGCCGAGTCTCTGGGGCCAACGTCCTGACTTTC
CDR3 protein: CASSRVSGANVLTF

D gene: TRBD2
V gene: TRBV30
clone size: -
J gene: TRBJ2-7
CDR3 DNA: TGTGCCTGGAGTTTTTTCGGCCGGGGGGCCTACGAGCAGTACTTC
CDR3 protein: CAWSFFGRGAYEQYF

D gene: TRBD1
V gene: TRBV5-1
clone size: -
J gene: TRBJ1-2
CDR3 DNA: TGCGCCAGCAGCTTGGGACAGGGCCGGGTCTATGGCTACACCTTC
CDR3 protein: CASSLGQGRVYGYTF

D gene: TRBD2
V gene: TRBV7-9
clone size: -
J gene: TRBJ2-7
CDR3 DNA: TGTGCCAGCTTTTCCCTACGGGAGGGCCGTTGGGAGCAGTACTTC
CDR3 protein: CASFSLREGRWEQYF

D gene: TRBD2
V gene: TRBV9
clone size: -
J gene: TRBJ2-1
CDR3 DNA: TGTGCCAGCAGCGTAGAATCCACTAGCGCCTACAATGAGCAGTTCTTC
CDR3 protein: CASSVESTSAYNEQFF

D gene: -
V gene: TRBV7-9
clone size: -
J gene: TRBJ1-2
CDR3 DNA: TGTGCCAGCAGCTCCCCGGGACAAGCTTATGGCTACACCTTC
CDR3 protein: CASSSPGQAYGYTF

D gene: TRBD1
V gene: TRBV19
clone size: -
J gene: TRBJ1-1
CDR3 DNA: TGTGCCAGTCGTCGACAGGGGGCAAACGAAGCTTTCTTT
CDR3 protein: CASRRQGANEAFF

D gene: -
V gene: TRBV6-1
clone size: -
J gene: TRBJ2-1
CDR3 DNA: TGTGCCAGCAGTGCCCTGGGGGAGGATCGACGCAATGAGCAGTTCTTC
CDR3 protein: CASSALGEDRRNEQFF

D gene: TRBD1
V gene: TRBV4-1
clone size: -
J gene: TRBJ1-5
CDR3 DNA: TGCGCCAGCAGCCCCCGGAGGGGACAGGGGAATCAGCCCCAGCATTTT
CDR3 protein: CASSPRRGQGNQPQHF

D gene: TRBD1
V gene: TRBV6-2/TRBV6-3
clone size: -
J gene: TRBJ1-1
CDR3 DNA: TGTGCCAGCAGTTTACAGGGGGCAGACACTGAAGCTTTCTTT
CDR3 protein: CASSLQGADTEAFF

D gene: TRBD1
V gene: TRBV19
clone size: -
J gene: TRBJ1-4
CDR3 DNA: TGTGCCAGTAGTATACCACACAGGGGGGGGAATGAAAAACTGTTTTTT
CDR3 protein: CASSIPHRGGNEKLFF

D gene: -
V gene: TRBV30
clone size: -
J gene: TRBJ1-1
CDR3 DNA: TGTGCCTGGAGTGTACTTGAAGACACTGAAGCTTTCTTT
CDR3 protein: CAWSVLEDTEAFF

D gene: TRBD1
V gene: TRBV10-3
clone size: few
J gene: TRBJ2-3
CDR3 DNA: TGTGCCATCAGGGGACAGGAGAGCACAGATACGCAGTATTTT
CDR3 protein: CAIRGQESTDTQYF